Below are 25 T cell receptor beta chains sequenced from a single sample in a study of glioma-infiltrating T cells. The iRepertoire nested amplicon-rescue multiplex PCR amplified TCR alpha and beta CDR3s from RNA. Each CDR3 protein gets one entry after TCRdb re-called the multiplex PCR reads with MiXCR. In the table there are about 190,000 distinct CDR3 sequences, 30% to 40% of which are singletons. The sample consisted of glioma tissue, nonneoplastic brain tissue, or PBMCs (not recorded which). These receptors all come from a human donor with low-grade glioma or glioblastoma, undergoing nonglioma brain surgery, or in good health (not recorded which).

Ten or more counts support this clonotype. The CDR3 is CASTNTGNTEAFF. DNA of the CDR3: TGTGCCAGCACAAACACAGGGAACACTGAAGCTTTCTTT. This chain uses TRBV6-2 or TRBV6-3 with TRBJ1-1, with D perhaps matching TRBD1 (5 bases). Germline CDR1 MNHEY, CDR2 SVGEGT. Between the trimmed V and J ends, which lost 7 bases and 1 base, there was a span of 10 bases. CDR3 length: 13 residues.

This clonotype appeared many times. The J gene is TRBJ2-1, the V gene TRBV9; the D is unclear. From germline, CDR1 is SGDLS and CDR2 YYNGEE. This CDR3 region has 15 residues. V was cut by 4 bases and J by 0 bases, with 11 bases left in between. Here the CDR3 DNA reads TGTGCCAGCAGCCCTATCCTGAGCTCCTACAATGAGCAGTTCTTC. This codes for CASSPILSSYNEQFF.

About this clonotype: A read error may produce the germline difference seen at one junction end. The chain's CDR3 is CAGSEHGGNQPQHF. DNA for the CDR3: TGTGCCGGCAGTGAACATGGAGGCAATCAGCCCCAGCATTTT. J is TRBJ1-5 and V is TRBV6-1, with no clear D. The CDR3 sequence is 14 residues long. From germline, CDR1 is MNHNS and CDR2 SASEGT.

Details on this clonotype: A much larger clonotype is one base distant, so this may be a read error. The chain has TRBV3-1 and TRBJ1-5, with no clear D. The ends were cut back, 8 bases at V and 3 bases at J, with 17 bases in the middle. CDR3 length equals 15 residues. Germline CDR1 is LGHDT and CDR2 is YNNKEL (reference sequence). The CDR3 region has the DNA TGTGCCAGCCCACTTGCGGGGTTCGTCAATCAGCCCCAGCATTTT. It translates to CASPLAGFVNQPQHF.

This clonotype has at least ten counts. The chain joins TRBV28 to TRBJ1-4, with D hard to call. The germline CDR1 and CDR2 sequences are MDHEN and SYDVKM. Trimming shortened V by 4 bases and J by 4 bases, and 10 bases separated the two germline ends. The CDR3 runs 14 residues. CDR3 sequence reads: CASSSRRFNEKLFF. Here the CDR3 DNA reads TGTGCCAGCAGTTCCCGCAGGTTTAATGAAAAACTGTTTTTT.

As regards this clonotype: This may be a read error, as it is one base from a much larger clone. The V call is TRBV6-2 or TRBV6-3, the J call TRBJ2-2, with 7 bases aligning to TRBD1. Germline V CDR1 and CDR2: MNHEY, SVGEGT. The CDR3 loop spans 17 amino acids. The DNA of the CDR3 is TGTGCCAGCAGTTACTCGCCGGGACAGCTGAACGCCGGGGAGCTGTTTTTT. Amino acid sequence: CASSYSPGQLNAGELFF.

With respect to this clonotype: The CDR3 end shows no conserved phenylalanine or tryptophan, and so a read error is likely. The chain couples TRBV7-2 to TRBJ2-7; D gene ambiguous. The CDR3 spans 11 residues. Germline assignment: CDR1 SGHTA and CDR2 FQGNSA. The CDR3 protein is CACSDTYEQYL. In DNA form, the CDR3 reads TGTGCCTGCAGCGACACCTACGAGCAGTACCTC.

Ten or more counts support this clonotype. The CDR3 region has the DNA TGTGCCAGCAGAAACTCCGGGGAGCTGTTTTTT. Its protein is CASRNSGELFF. This chain uses TRBV27 with TRBJ2-2; D unresolved. The CDR3 consists of 11 residues. The germline V and J ends were trimmed by 6 bases and 6 bases, with 5 bases remaining between them. Germline CDR1 is MNHEY and CDR2 is SMNVEV (reference sequence).

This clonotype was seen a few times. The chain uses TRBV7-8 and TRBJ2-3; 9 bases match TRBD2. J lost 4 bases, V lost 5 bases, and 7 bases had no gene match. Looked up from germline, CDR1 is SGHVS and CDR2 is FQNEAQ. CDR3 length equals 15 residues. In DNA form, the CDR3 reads TGTGCCAGCAGCCCAGGGACTAGCAGATCAGATACGCAGTATTTT. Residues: CASSPGTSRSDTQYF.

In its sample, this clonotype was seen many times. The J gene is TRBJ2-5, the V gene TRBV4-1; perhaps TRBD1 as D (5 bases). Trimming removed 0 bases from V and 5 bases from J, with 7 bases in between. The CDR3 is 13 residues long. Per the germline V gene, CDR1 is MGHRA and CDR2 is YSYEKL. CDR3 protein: CASSQDPGETQYF. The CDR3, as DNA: TGCGCCAGCAGCCAAGATCCAGGGGAGACCCAGTACTTC.

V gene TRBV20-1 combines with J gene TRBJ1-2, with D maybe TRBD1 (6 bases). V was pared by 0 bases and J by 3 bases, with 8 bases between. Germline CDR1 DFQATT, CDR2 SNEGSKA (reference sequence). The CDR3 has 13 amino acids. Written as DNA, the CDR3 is TGCAGTGCTAGAGAACAGGGTGACTATGGCTACACCTTC. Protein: CSAREQGDYGYTF.

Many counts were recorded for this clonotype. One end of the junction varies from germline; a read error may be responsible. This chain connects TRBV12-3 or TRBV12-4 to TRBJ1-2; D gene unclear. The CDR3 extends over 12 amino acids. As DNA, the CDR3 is TGTGCCAGCAGTGTAGCTAACTATGGCTACACCTTC. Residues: CASSVANYGYTF.

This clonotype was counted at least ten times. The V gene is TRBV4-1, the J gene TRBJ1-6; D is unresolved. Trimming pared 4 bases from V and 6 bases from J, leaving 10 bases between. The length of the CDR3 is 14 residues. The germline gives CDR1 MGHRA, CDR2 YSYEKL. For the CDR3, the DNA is TGCGCCAGCAGCCCCGGGCAGGTTAATTCACCCCTCCACTTT. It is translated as CASSPGQVNSPLHF.

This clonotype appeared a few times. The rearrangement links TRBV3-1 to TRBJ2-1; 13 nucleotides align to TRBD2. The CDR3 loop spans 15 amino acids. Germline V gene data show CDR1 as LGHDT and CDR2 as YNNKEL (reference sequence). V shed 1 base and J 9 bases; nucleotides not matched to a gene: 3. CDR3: CASSQALAGGPEQFF. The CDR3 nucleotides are TGTGCCAGCAGCCAAGCACTAGCGGGAGGGCCTGAGCAGTTCTTC.

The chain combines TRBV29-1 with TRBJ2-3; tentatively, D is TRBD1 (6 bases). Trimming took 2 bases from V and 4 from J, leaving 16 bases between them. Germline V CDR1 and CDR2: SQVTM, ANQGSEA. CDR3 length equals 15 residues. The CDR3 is CSVESGVDGADTQYF. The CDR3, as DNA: TGCAGCGTTGAATCAGGGGTGGATGGGGCAGATACGCAGTATTTT.

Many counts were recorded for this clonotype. CDR3 nucleotides: TGTGCCAGCAGTGTCGACGGAACAAGCAATCAGCCCCAGCATTTT. Residues: CASSVDGTSNQPQHF. This chain uses TRBV6-1 with TRBJ1-5; the D is unclear. From germline, CDR1 is MNHNS and CDR2 SASEGT. The length of the CDR3 is 15 residues. The V end was cut by 4 bases, the J end by 1 base, with 11 bases between.

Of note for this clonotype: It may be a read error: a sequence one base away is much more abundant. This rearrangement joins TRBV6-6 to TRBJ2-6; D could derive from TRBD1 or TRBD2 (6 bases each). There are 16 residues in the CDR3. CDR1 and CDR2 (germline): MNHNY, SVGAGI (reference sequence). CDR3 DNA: TGTGCCAGCAGTTCCCTCGAAGTTTCGGGGGCCAGCGTCCTGACTTTC. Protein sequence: CASSSLEVSGASVLTF.

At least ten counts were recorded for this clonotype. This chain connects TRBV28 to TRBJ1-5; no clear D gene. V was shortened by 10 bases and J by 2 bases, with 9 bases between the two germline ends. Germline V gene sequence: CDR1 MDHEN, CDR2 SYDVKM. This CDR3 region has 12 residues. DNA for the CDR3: TGTGCCACCATGGAGGGCAATCAGCCCCAGCATTTT. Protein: CATMEGNQPQHF.

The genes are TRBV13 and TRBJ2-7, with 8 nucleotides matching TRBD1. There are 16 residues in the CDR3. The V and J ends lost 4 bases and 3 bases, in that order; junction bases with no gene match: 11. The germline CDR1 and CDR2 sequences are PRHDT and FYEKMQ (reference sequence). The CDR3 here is CASSSLSGTGYYEQYF. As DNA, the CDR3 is TGTGCCAGCAGCTCGCTTTCAGGGACAGGATACTACGAGCAGTACTTC.

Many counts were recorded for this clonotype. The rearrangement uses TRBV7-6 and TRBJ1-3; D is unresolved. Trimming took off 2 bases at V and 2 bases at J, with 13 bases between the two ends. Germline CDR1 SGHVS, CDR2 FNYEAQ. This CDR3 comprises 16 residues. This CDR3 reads CASSLSSGLAGNTIYF. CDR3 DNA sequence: TGTGCCAGCAGCTTATCGTCCGGACTGGCTGGAAACACCATATATTTT.

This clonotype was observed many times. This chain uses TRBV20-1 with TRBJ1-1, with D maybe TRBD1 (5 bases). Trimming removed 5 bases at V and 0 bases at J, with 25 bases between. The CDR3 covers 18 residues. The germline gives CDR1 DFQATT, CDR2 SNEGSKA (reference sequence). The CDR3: CSAGGRTGRVTMNTEAFF. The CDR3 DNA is TGCAGTGCTGGGGGGAGAACCGGCAGGGTTACGATGAACACTGAAGCTTTCTTT.

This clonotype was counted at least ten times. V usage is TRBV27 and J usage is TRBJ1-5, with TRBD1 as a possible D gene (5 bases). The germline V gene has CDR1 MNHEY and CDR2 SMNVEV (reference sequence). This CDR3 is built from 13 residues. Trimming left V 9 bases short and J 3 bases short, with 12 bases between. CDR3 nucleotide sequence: TGTGCCAGTTCGGGGCAGGACAATCAGCCCCAGCATTTT. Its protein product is CASSGQDNQPQHF.

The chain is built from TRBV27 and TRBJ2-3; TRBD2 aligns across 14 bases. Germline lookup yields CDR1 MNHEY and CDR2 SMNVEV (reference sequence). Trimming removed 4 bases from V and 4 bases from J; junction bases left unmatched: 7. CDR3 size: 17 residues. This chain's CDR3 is CASSYLGLAGVADTQYF. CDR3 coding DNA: TGTGCCAGCAGTTATCTGGGACTAGCGGGAGTAGCAGATACGCAGTATTTT.

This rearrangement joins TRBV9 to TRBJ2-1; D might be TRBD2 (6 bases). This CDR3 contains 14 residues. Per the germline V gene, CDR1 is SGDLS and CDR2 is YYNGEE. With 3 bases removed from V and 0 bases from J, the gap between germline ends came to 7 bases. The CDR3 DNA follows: TGTGCCAGCAGCGATAGCGGCTCCTACAATGAGCAGTTCTTC. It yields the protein CASSDSGSYNEQFF.

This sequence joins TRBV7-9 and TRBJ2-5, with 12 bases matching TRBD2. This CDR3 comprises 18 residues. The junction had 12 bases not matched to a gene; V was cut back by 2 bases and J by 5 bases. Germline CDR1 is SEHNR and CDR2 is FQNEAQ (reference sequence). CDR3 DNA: TGTGCCAGCAGCTTACCCGGGGCTAGCGGGAGGGCCGGTGAGACCCAGTACTTC. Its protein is CASSLPGASGRAGETQYF. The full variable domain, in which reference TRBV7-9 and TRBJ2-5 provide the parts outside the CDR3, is DTGVSQNPRHKITKRGQNVTFRCDPISEHNRLYWYRQTLGQGPEFLTYFQNEAQLEKSRLLSDRFSAERPKGSFSTLEIQRTEQGDSAMYLCASSLPGASGRAGETQYFGPGTRLLVL.